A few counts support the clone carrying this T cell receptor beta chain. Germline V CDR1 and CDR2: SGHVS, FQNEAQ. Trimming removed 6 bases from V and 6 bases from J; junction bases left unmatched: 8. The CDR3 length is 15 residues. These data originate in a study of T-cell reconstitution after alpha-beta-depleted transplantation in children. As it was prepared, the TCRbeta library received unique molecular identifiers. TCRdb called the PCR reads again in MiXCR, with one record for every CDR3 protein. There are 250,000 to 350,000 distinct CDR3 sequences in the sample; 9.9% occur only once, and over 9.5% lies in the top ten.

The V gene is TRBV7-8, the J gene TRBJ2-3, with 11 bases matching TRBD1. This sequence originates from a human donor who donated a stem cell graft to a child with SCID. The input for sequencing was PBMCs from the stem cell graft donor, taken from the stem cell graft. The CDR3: CASSSDRGLGDTQYF. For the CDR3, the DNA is TGTGCCAGCAGTTCGGACAGGGGGCTAGGGGATACGCAGTATTTT.